These T cell receptor beta chains were read from a single sample in a study of blood T cell repertoires in COVID-19. Generated by immunoSEQ multiplex PCR, the TCRdb table keeps only in-frame clones and is missing some. The table shows fewer than 350,000 clones, with over 75% occurring only once. Specimen: peripheral blood. The receptors here all came from a woman in her 50s who had recovered from COVID-19. CDR3s include the opening cysteine and the closing phenylalanine or tryptophan. The order of the fields is J gene, clone size, CDR3 length, V gene, D gene, CDR3 DNA, CDR3 protein. The D gene is left open where the match is weak. Size values are once, few and many counts, or a class for expanded clones, and some rows have none.

>TRBJ2-3|.|16|TRBV7-2|TRBD2
TGTGCCAGCAGCTTTCCCCTAGCGGGGCTTAGGGGTACGCAGTATTTT
CASSFPLAGLRGTQYF
>TRBJ2-7|.|15|TRBV6-5|TRBD2
TGTGCCAGCAGAAGAGAGCGGGGAACCTACTACGAGCAGTACTTC
CASRRERGTYYEQYF
>TRBJ2-1|.|18|TRBV27|TRBD2
TGTGCCAGCAGTTCATACGGGGCTAGCGGGAACTATCGGAATGAGCAGTTCTTC
CASSSYGASGNYRNEQFF
>TRBJ1-1|.|14|TRBV7-2|.
TGTGCCAGCAGCGCCTGGACGGGAAACACTGAAGCTTTCTTT
CASSAWTGNTEAFF
>TRBJ1-1|.|10|TRBV28|.
TGTGCCAGCTCGGGCACTGAAGCTTTCTTT
CASSGTEAFF
>TRBJ2-3|once|17|TRBV25-1|.
TGTGCCAGCAGTCCCCAAACGGGCAGGGCCAGCACAGATACGCAGTATTTT
CASSPQTGRASTDTQYF
>TRBJ1-5|.|17|TRBV20-1|TRBD1
TGCAGTGCTAGTGACGGGGACAGGGTAGTTTGGACGCAGCCCCAGCATTTT
CSASDGDRVVWTQPQHF
>TRBJ2-1|.|15|TRBV7-2|TRBD1
TGTGCCAGCAGCTTTCAGGGGGCGGCTCCACGTGGGCAGTTCTTC
CASSFQGAAPRGQFF
>TRBJ1-1|.|14|TRBV4-2|TRBD1
TGTGCCAGCAGCCAAGATCTAGCAGGGGGAAGGGCTTTCTTT
CASSQDLAGGRAFF
>TRBJ2-5|.|15|TRBV3-1/TRBV3-2|TRBD1
TGTGCCAGCAGCCAACGGGACAGGGGTGGGGAGACCCAGTACTTC
CASSQRDRGGETQYF
>TRBJ2-3|.|17|TRBV7-2|TRBD2
TGTGCCAGCAGCCCCCCTAGCGGACCGTTCGGCACAGATACGCAGTATTTT
CASSPPSGPFGTDTQYF
>TRBJ1-1|.|14|TRBV11-3|.
TGTGCCAGCAGCTTGGGGGGAATCGGAACTGAAGCTTTCTTT
CASSLGGIGTEAFF
>TRBJ2-3|.|18|TRBV4-2|TRBD2
TGTGCCAGCAGCCAAATCTGGTCGACTAGCGGGAGCACAGATACGCAGTATTTT
CASSQIWSTSGSTDTQYF
>TRBJ2-1|.|15|TRBV2|.
TGTGCCAGCAGGGATGGGGGGGACAGGTACAATGAGCAGTTCTTC
CASRDGGDRYNEQFF
>TRBJ2-2|.|11|TRBV20-1|TRBD1
TGCAGTGGGACAGGGGGCGGGGAGCTGTTTTTT
CSGTGGGELFF
>TRBJ2-7|few|13|TRBV10-2|.
TGCGCCAGCGGCAGACAGCTCGATTACGAGCAGTACTTC
CASGRQLDYEQYF
>TRBJ2-1|few|15|TRBV6-2/TRBV6-3|TRBD2
TGTGCCAGCAGGCCTCCGGGACTAGCGACGGATGAGCAGTTCTTC
CASRPPGLATDEQFF
>TRBJ1-2|.|15|TRBV5-1|TRBD1
TGCGCCAGCAGCTTGGCCGGGGACAGCAACTATGGCTACACCTTC
CASSLAGDSNYGYTF
>TRBJ2-3|.|16|TRBV7-2|TRBD2
TGTGCCAGCAGCCCTAGACTAGCGGGAGTCGCAGATACGCAGTATTTT
CASSPRLAGVADTQYF
>TRBJ1-4|.|17|TRBV27|.
TGTGCCAGCAGTTTATCGACAGGACTTGTTTCTAATGAAAAACTGTTTTTT
CASSLSTGLVSNEKLFF
>TRBJ2-6|.|18|TRBV4-1|.
TGCGCCAGCAGCCAAGAACCGGGGGTAAGCTCTGGGGCCAACGTCCTGACTTTC
CASSQEPGVSSGANVLTF
>TRBJ1-2|.|15|TRBV6-1|.
TGTGCCAGCAGTGAACGGGGGGACATGGGCTATGGCTACACCTTC
CASSERGDMGYGYTF
>TRBJ2-4|.|11|TRBV4-3|.
TGCGCCAGCAGCCAAGGTCTCATTCAGTACTTC
CASSQGLIQYF
>TRBJ1-2|.|14|TRBV19|TRBD1
TGTGCCAGTAGTATCCGAGGACAGGGCTATGGCTACACCTTC
CASSIRGQGYGYTF
>TRBJ1-3|.|15|TRBV5-1|.
TGCGCCAGCAGCTTGGCGGGACACTCTGGAAACACCATATATTTT
CASSLAGHSGNTIYF
>TRBJ1-5|few|12|TRBV28|.
TGTGCCAGCAGTCCTCTGAGGCAGCCCCAGCATTTT
CASSPLRQPQHF
>TRBJ2-3|.|14|TRBV11-3|TRBD1
TGTGCCAGCAGCCCGGACAGGGTCACAGATACGCAGTATTTT
CASSPDRVTDTQYF
>TRBJ1-1|.|15|TRBV30|.
TGTGCCTGGAGTGGCCCTCGATGGGCGAACACTGAAGCTTTCTTT
CAWSGPRWANTEAFF
>TRBJ2-1|.|17|TRBV7-2|TRBD2
TGTGCCAGCAGCCCCCGCCGGGCGGGAGGGTGGTCCAATGAGCAGTTCTTC
CASSPRRAGGWSNEQFF
>TRBJ1-6|.|21|TRBV12-5|.
TGTGCTAGTGGTTCGACAATACCTCCCCTCGGACTCTATCAACACAGTTCACCCCTCCACTTT
CASGSTIPPLGLYQHSSPLHF
>TRBJ2-1|few|13|TRBV7-2|TRBD1
TGTGCCAGCAGCGTGGGACAGGTTCATGAGCAGTTCTTC
CASSVGQVHEQFF
>TRBJ2-4|.|16|TRBV5-6|.
TGTGCCAGCAGCGCCCGATTCATAGTCGCCAAAAACATTCAGTACTTC
CASSARFIVAKNIQYF
>TRBJ2-1|.|16|TRBV5-6|.
TGTGCCAGCAGCTTGTCAGTAGGGAGCTCCTACAATGAGCAGTTCTTC
CASSLSVGSSYNEQFF
>TRBJ2-3|.|15|TRBV7-7|.
TGTGCCAGCAGCCGCGGGGACCCAGGCACAGATACGCAGTATTTT
CASSRGDPGTDTQYF
>TRBJ2-3|.|16|TRBV7-2|TRBD2
TGTGCCAGCAGCCCTCACCCCCCGGGGGGTGGAAATACGCAGTATTTT
CASSPHPPGGGNTQYF